The text below deals with one TCR beta chain. Its antigen is currently unknown. Germline-derived CDR1 and CDR2 are MNHEY and SVGEGT. The CDR3 consists of 13 residues. V lost 6 bases and J lost 4, with 12 bases in between. The sample originates from a study of T cells in Graves' hyperthyroidism and ophthalmopathy. Overall study results and limits: Appearing also in blood were most of the thyroid clonotypes expanded above 0.001.

Patients aged 18 to 65 had newly diagnosed hyperthyroidism of under 2 months' duration. The authors obtained PBMCs from over 7.5 ml of fresh peripheral blood. Amplification of TCR beta CDR3 regions used RNA as the template. The TCR CDR3 was amplified in a first-round RT-PCR using the HTBI primer set. TCRdb called the multiplex PCR reads again in MiXCR, with one record for every CDR3 protein. The sample yields just under 750,000 distinct CDR3 sequences, around a third seen once. V usage is TRBV6-2 or TRBV6-3 and J usage is TRBJ1-1; D is perhaps TRBD1 (6 bases). Sequencing was performed on blood. This clonotype was sampled from a woman aged 40 to 55 with Graves' hyperthyroidism. Written as DNA, the CDR3 is TGTGCCAGCAGACCCATCAGGGGCACTGAAGCTTTCTTT. Its protein is CASRPIRGTEAFF.